The 15 T cell receptor beta chains listed next were all sequenced from one sample in a study of T cells in Graves' hyperthyroidism and ophthalmopathy. TCR beta CDR3 sequences were amplified from RNA transcripts. The primer set for the first-round RT-PCR of the TCR CDR3 was HTBI. TCRdb re-called the multiplex PCR reads through MiXCR, storing one row per CDR3 protein. Here the sample spans about 740,000 distinct CDR3 sequences, around 15% being singletons. Sequenced material: blood. These receptors were obtained from a woman in her late teens or twenties with Graves' hyperthyroidism.

The table lists this clonotype with many counts. The chain couples TRBV30 to TRBJ1-1; D unresolved. The V gene's germline CDR1 is GTSNPN and CDR2 SVGIG (reference sequence). V lost 2 bases and J 10 bases, leaving 11 bases between the germline ends. CDR3 size: 11 residues. The CDR3 coding sequence is TGTGCCTGGAGTCTTCATTCTGGAGCTTTCTTT. Amino acid sequence: CAWSLHSGAFF.

This clonotype turned up a few times. CDR3 nucleotides: TGTGCCAGCAGATATAGCGGCGACCTCTCCTACGAGCAGTACTTC. It is translated as CASRYSGDLSYEQYF. V usage is TRBV6-5 and J usage is TRBJ2-7, with D possibly matching TRBD2 (6 bases). V lost 6 bases to trimming and J lost 0 bases, with 15 bases between them. The CDR3 consists of 15 residues. Germline V gene lookup returns CDR1 MNHEY and CDR2 SVGAGI.

This clonotype occurred many times. This sequence joins TRBV28 and TRBJ2-3, with D unresolved. The CDR3 totals 15 residues. Trimming cost V 3 bases and J 2 bases, with 12 bases left between them. In germline, CDR1 is MDHEN, CDR2 SYDVKM. CDR3 sequence: CASSFSGRPTDTQYF. The CDR3 region has the DNA TGTGCCAGCAGTTTCTCGGGCAGACCCACAGATACGCAGTATTTT. The full variable domain, rest sourced from reference TRBV28 and TRBJ2-3, is DVKVTQSSRYLVKRTGEKVFLECVQDMDHENMFWYRQDPGLGLRLIYFSYDVKMKEKGDIPEGYSVSREKKERFSLILESASTNQTSMYLCASSFSGRPTDTQYFGPGTRLTVL.

This clonotype was seen repeatedly, ten times or more. The rearrangement links TRBV28 to TRBJ2-3, with TRBD1 identical over 8 bases. The CDR3 contains 17 residues. V dropped 5 bases and J dropped 4; count of bases not matched to a gene: 14. Per the germline V gene, CDR1 is MDHEN and CDR2 is SYDVKM. The CDR3 DNA is TGTGCCAGCAGTCTACCATGGACAGGGAAATTTGCAGATACGCAGTATTTT. Amino acids: CASSLPWTGKFADTQYF.

This clonotype was recorded many times. The V gene is TRBV4-1, the J gene TRBJ2-7; 13 nucleotides agree with TRBD2. V lost 0 bases to trimming and J lost 5 bases; unmatched junction nucleotides: 7. The CDR3 has 17 residues. Germline CDR1 MGHRA, CDR2 YSYEKL. CDR3 loop: CASSQDRTSGSGNEQYF. Here the CDR3 DNA reads TGCGCCAGCAGCCAAGATAGGACTAGCGGGAGCGGGAACGAGCAGTACTTC.

The chain links TRBV27 to TRBJ2-2, with TRBD2 matching 9 bases. This CDR3 has 15 residues. The germline V gene encodes CDR1 MNHEY and CDR2 SMNVEV (reference sequence). J lost 6 bases, V lost 3 bases, and 5 bases had no gene match. CDR3 protein: CASSLPSGDSGELFF. In DNA form, the CDR3 reads TGTGCCAGCAGTTTGCCTAGCGGGGATTCCGGGGAGCTGTTTTTT.

This clonotype has a count of ten or more. This chain links TRBV4-1 with TRBJ2-1, with TRBD1 matching 7 bases. This CDR3 has 15 residues. Germline CDR1 and CDR2: MGHRA and YSYEKL. V shed 0 bases and J 7 bases; nucleotides not matched to a gene: 6. As DNA, the CDR3 is TGCGCCAGCAGCCAAGATCGCACAGGGGTTAATGAGCAGTTCTTC. Translated, it gives CASSQDRTGVNEQFF.

The J gene is TRBJ2-1, the V gene TRBV25-1; 10 nucleotides agree with TRBD2. Per the germline V gene, CDR1 is MGHDK and CDR2 is SYGVNS. The trim removed 1 base at V and 3 bases at J, leaving 3 bases unmatched. This CDR3 has 16 residues. The chain's CDR3 is CASSESPSGSYNEQFF. DNA for the CDR3: TGTGCCAGCAGTGAATCCCCTAGCGGGAGCTACAATGAGCAGTTCTTC.

This clonotype showed up just a few times. The chain is built from TRBV7-8 and TRBJ2-7; possible D gene TRBD2, 5 bases. CDR1 is SGHVS, CDR2 FQNEAQ, per germline. V was pared by 5 bases and J by 2 bases, with 13 bases between. The CDR3 is 14 amino acids. The CDR3 loop is CASSGLAYPYEQYF. CDR3 DNA sequence: TGTGCCAGCAGCGGATTAGCGTACCCCTACGAGCAGTACTTC.

This clonotype has ten or more counts. The J gene is TRBJ2-2, the V gene TRBV6-1; 10 nucleotides match TRBD2. Looked up from germline, CDR1 is MNHNS and CDR2 is SASEGT. The CDR3 has 14 amino acids. V dropped 10 bases and J dropped 7; count of bases not matched to a gene: 9. The CDR3 region has the DNA TGTGCCACTACGACTAGCGGGTGGAGCGGGGAGCTGTTTTTT. Amino acids: CATTTSGWSGELFF.

The rearrangement joins TRBV20-1 to TRBJ2-7; D is perhaps TRBD1 (5 bases). Germline lookup yields CDR1 DFQATT and CDR2 SNEGSKA (reference sequence). Trimming left V 5 bases short and J 2 bases short, with 10 bases between. This CDR3 has 12 residues. The CDR3 DNA sequence: TGCAGTGCTCCCAGCAGGGCCTACGAGCAGTACTTC. This encodes CSAPSRAYEQYF.

This clonotype was observed many times. V usage is TRBV2 and J usage is TRBJ2-5; possibly TRBD2 for D (5 bases). The V gene's germline CDR1 is SNHLY and CDR2 FYNNEI. This CDR3 region has 13 residues. V was clipped by 6 bases and J by 5 bases, with 13 bases between them. The CDR3 reads CASRDRGWETQYF. In DNA form, the CDR3 reads TGTGCCAGCAGGGATCGGGGTTGGGAGACCCAGTACTTC.

V is TRBV2 and J is TRBJ2-5, with unresolved D. V gave up 4 bases and J gave up 1 base, with 10 bases separating them. The length of the CDR3 is 14 residues. Germline assignment: CDR1 SNHLY and CDR2 FYNNEI. CDR3 nucleotides: TGTGCCAGCAGTGCTTGGAGCTCCCAAGAGACCCAGTACTTC. Translating it yields CASSAWSSQETQYF.

Notes on this clonotype: Relative to the germline gene, one junction end is altered; a read error may explain this. This chain connects TRBV28 to TRBJ2-5; 13 bases line up with TRBD2. This CDR3 has 17 residues. Germline loops: CDR1 MDHEN, CDR2 SYDVKM. The CDR3 nucleotides are TGTGCCAGCAGTTCTGACACTAGCGGGAGGGCCAAACAGACCCAGCATTTC. Amino acids: CASSSDTSGRAKQTQHF.

The genes are TRBV11-1 and TRBJ1-1; no reliable D call. The CDR3 length is 13 residues. The V gene's germline CDR1 is SGHAT and CDR2 FQDESV (reference sequence). Between the trimmed V and J ends, which lost 5 bases and 3 bases, there was a span of 10 bases. The CDR3 here is CASSLEQDTEAFF. The CDR3 nucleotides are TGTGCCAGCAGCCTCGAGCAGGACACTGAAGCTTTCTTT.